One T cell receptor beta chain is described in this entry. Antigen: not known. The data were taken from a study of graft-versus-host responses after intestinal transplantation. Study details: Every recipient underwent anti-thymocyte globulin induction, then tacrolimus and steroids for two to three years. General study points: The study found high graft-versus-host to host-versus-graft clonal ratios in allografts of patients with graft-donor T cell macrochimerism.

The CDR3 is 15 residues long. Germline CDR1 and CDR2: SGHDT and YYEEEE. V was clipped by 0 bases and J by 6 bases; unmatched bases: 4. This table comes from immunoSEQ multiplex PCR, and its TCRdb copy is limited to in-frame clones, with some not included. The sample yields more than 15,000 clones, around 77% seen once. From the graft tissue, intraepithelial and lamina propria lymphocytes were released through processing. The source was ileum tissue, collected around 470 days after intestinal transplant. This receptor was identified in a human patient who received an intestinal transplant, so some T cells may come from the graft donor. The chain joins TRBV5-6 to TRBJ1-5, with 9 bases fitting TRBD1. The chain's CDR3 is CASSLGDRVGQPQHF. Here the CDR3 DNA reads TGTGCCAGCAGCTTGGGGGACAGGGTCGGTCAGCCCCAGCATTTT.